This is a list of T cell receptor beta chains from one sample in a study of CD8 T cells in ankylosing spondylitis. TCRdb itself ran the 5' RACE reads through MiXCR, one entry per CDR3 protein. Among 190,000 or so distinct CDR3 sequences listed, more than 10% were seen once. Sequenced material: blood, either unsorted or a sorted T cell fraction (not recorded which). All receptors come from a male donor with ankylosing spondylitis or in good health (not recorded which). Each CDR3 is given with its conserved first and last residue. Fields, in order: V gene, CDR3 protein.

TRBV5-6 | CASSSPSGGDSYNEQFF
TRBV12-3/TRBV12-4 | CASSLARGNEQYF
TRBV4-1 | CASSPSTGVGSPLHF
TRBV3-1 | CASSQEGRQTDTQYF
TRBV24-1 | CATSDLPGQFYNEQFF
TRBV4-1 | CASSHRPSNTEAFF
TRBV2 | CASSVRTSGGEDNEQFF
TRBV2 | CASTTDLSYEQYF
TRBV14 | CASSHWGLNNEQFF
TRBV12-3/TRBV12-4 | CASSQSLRPEQFF
TRBV28 | CASSALAGDEQYF
TRBV20-1 | CSAFDGSNEQFF
TRBV11-2 | CASSLVAGYTDTQYF
TRBV12-3/TRBV12-4 | CASIHLQGAVGTEAFF
TRBV12-3/TRBV12-4 | CASSFGGPSYEQYF
TRBV2 | CAGERVAGPSTDTQYF
TRBV4-1 | CASSRTPGQEIYSNQPQHF
TRBV12-3/TRBV12-4 | CASSSGVYGYTF
TRBV6-5 | CASSYSGLAGGPTRIEQFF
TRBV4-1 | CASSHPPGQGKDEQFF
TRBV6-5 | CASSYSYDGFQETQYF
TRBV7-9 | CASSSRLKSDTQYF
TRBV7-9 | CASSLEAPNEQFF
TRBV5-1 | CASSLAEVSYNEQFF
TRBV10-1 | CASSEHRETTDTQYF
TRBV27 | CASSLTTVTGELFF
TRBV12-3/TRBV12-4 | CASRGTATMGTIYF
TRBV25-1 | CASSPTGGIHEQYF
TRBV2 | CASSDRRGSLEQFF
TRBV5-5 | CASSFELAGRVTQYF
TRBV7-9 | CASRGSYEQYF
TRBV6-2/TRBV6-3 | CASSSTGSTDTQYF
TRBV3-1 | CASSQGESGRLETQYF
TRBV5-1 | CASSSTGSYEQYF
TRBV6-2/TRBV6-3 | CASSWSSGSSYEQYF
TRBV6-2/TRBV6-3 | CASTDPPDLLSYEQYF
TRBV27 | CASSLGSGTSGEDEQYF
TRBV12-3/TRBV12-4 | CASSFSRAGGPLTDTQYF
TRBV7-8 | CASSFGWGDEKLFF
TRBV15 | CATSRARDTNYGYTF